The 2 T cell receptor beta chains below were found in one sample sequenced in a study of shared clonotypes between healthy human individuals. Profiled with immunoSEQ multiplex PCR; TCRdb holds only in-frame clones, not every one. The sample includes about 2,200,000 clones, around 93% of them seen just once. Naive CD8 isolation took CD45RO-negative cells positively selected for CCR7 and excluded terminally differentiated effector memory CD45RA+ cells. The sample taken for sequencing was naive CD8+ T cells from PBMCs. These receptors came from a man younger than 35 in good health. Some clones in this sample may be carry-over from other donors' samples.

The chain is built from TRBV15 and TRBJ2-3; 13 positions match TRBD2. The trim removed 7 bases at V and 4 bases at J, leaving 5 bases unmatched. Germline loops: CDR1 LNHNV, CDR2 YYDKDF (reference sequence). The CDR3 contains 15 residues. The CDR3 spells CATTELAGGPDTQYF. The CDR3 DNA sequence: TGTGCCACCACTGAACTAGCGGGAGGGCCAGATACGCAGTATTTT.

V is TRBV7-8 and J is TRBJ2-1, with unresolved D. V was pared by 8 bases and J by 2 bases, with 10 bases between. Germline V lookup: CDR1 SGHVS, CDR2 FQNEAQ. This CDR3 is 13 amino acids long. The CDR3 region has the DNA TGTGCCAGCGGGTATGGGACCTACAATGAGCAGTTCTTC. Amino acids: CASGYGTYNEQFF.